The sequence of this TCR beta chain was determined in a study of cytomegalovirus exposure and HLA in healthy donors (dated by TCRdb to 2016 to 2017). Broadly, across the study: According to a later analysis, one platform produced both the roughly 120 validation repertoires and the 730 or so repertoires of the first cohort. The study was designed to test whether signatures of past pathogen exposure could be identified by cataloging public T cell receptors. In addition to the first cohort of hundreds of subjects, a separate validation cohort of around 110 different subjects was used. To predict cytomegalovirus infection status, the study brought together high-throughput TCR immunosequencing, statistical association of individual TCRs with disease status, and machine learning. What the authors observed across the whole study: The study gave a list of 150 to 200 TCR beta chains associated with cytomegalovirus. Subsequent analysis determined that TCRs grouped into clusters in the first cohort also showed a tendency toward co-occurrence across the approximately 110 validation repertoires, and approximately 94% of cluster scores exceeded 0. A later analysis lacked HLA typing for the validation cohort, so it scored co-occurrence in that cohort across all 110 or so repertoires. While some public TCRs were present in many individuals, most TCR sequences turned up only very rarely across donors. The classifier was reported to diagnose cytomegalovirus status with high specificity and sensitivity in both the original cohort and the validation cohort. It was suggested by the authors that the approach could potentially be generalized to other disease states and immunological phenotypes. In vitro tests confirmed that a few of the cytomegalovirus-associated TCR beta chains recognize cytomegalovirus antigens.

Concerning this clone itself: Its specific antigen is unknown. Qualities for individual bases were not recorded, and no much larger clone is one base off.

The donors belonged to the validation cohort of about 120 subjects, which was separate from the roughly 700-subject first cohort. The library was prepared using the immunoSEQ multiplex PCR assay. As for how the authors treated the data: A statistical classification framework was built for diagnosing cytomegalovirus status from the catalog of TCR beta chain sequences. TCRdb mirrors the immuneACCESS table, restricted to in-frame sequences. Some clones are absent from its copies; in checked studies, under half trace to an unresolved V gene, and the reason for the others is unknown. The V and J calls and clone size are taken from that table; D and trimming were inferred from the DNA. Present in this sample are approximately 54,000 clones, about 92% of which were seen just once. Around 9.2% of the sample rests with the top ten. From a lookup of the germline V gene, CDR1 and CDR2 are KGHSH and LQKENI. The CDR3 contains 16 residues, cysteine and phenylalanine counted. The kept DNA is CDR3 alone, 48 bases in frame from the first base. Relative to germline, V is missing 2 bases and J is missing 4 bases, with 5 bases of the junction outside any gene match.

The sequencing sample was made of PBMCs. The sequence came from a woman in her late teens or twenties in good health and CMV-seropositive. The chain links TRBV18 with TRBJ2-2, with 9 bases aligning to TRBD2. The DNA reads as follows: TGTGCCAGCTCACCAACCGGGACTAGCCTCACCGGGGAGCTGTTTTTT. Its product reads: CASSPTGTSLTGELFF. With all but the CDR3 taken from the reference TRBV18 and TRBJ2-2 genes, the full variable domain is: NAGVMQNPRHLVRRRGQEARLRCSPMKGHSHVYWYRQLPEEGLKFMVYLQKENIIDESGMPKERFSAEFPKEGPSILRIQQVVRGDSAAYFCASSPTGTSLTGELFFGEGSRLTVL.